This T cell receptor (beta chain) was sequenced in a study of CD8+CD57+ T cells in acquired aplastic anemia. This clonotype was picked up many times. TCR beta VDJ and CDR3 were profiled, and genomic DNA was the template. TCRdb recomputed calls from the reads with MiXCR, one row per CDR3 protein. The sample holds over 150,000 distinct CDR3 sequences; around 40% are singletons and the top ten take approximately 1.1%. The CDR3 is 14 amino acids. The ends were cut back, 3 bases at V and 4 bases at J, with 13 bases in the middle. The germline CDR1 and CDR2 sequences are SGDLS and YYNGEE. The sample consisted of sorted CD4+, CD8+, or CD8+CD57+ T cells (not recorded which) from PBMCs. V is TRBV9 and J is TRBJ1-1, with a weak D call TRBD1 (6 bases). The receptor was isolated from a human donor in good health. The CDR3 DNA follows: TGTGCCAGCAGCGGCCTACAGGGCAGCACTGAAGCTTTCTTT. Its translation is CASSGLQGSTEAFF.